Listed here are 12 T cell receptor beta chains from one sample, sequenced in a study of regulatory T cells in long-lasting Graves disease. Arm-PCR with iRepertoire HTBI primers amplified the CDR3 regions for these TCR beta libraries. TCRdb itself ran the multiplex PCR reads through MiXCR, one entry per CDR3 protein. The data contain about 330,000 distinct CDR3 sequences, under 20% of them seen just once; the ten biggest clones take up over 20%. Time point in this sample: newly diagnosed GD, antithyroid drugs for less than 3 months. Researchers made the TCR library from RNA that was extracted from PBMCs. These same data were also listed under a study on T cells in Graves' hyperthyroidism and ophthalmopathy.

The sequencing used peripheral blood mononuclear cells (PBMCs), collected at new diagnosis, from a patient treated with antithyroid drugs. Receptor source: a woman between 18 and 30 years old with Graves disease.

The rearrangement links TRBV4-2 to TRBJ2-2, with 9 bases matching TRBD2. The CDR3 is 18 amino acids. Trimming removed 0 bases from V and 3 bases from J; junction bases left unmatched: 8. Per the germline V gene, CDR1 is LGHNA and CDR2 is YNFKEQ. The CDR3 sequence: CASSQDPGTSRYTGELFF. CDR3 bases: TGTGCCAGCAGCCAAGACCCCGGGACTAGCAGGTACACCGGGGAGCTGTTTTTT.

The chain is built from TRBV25-1 and TRBJ1-5, with 9 bases fitting TRBD1. V lost 6 bases and J lost 7; bases outside the gene matches: 10. Germline V gene lookup returns CDR1 MGHDK and CDR2 SYGVNS. This CDR3 has 15 residues. The CDR3, as DNA: TGTGCCAGCAGCGGAACAGGGGGCGCGGGGCAGCCCCAGCATTTT. This encodes CASSGTGGAGQPQHF.

This clonotype was seen many times. The chain uses TRBV5-1 and TRBJ2-7; 9 bases fit TRBD1. CDR1 and CDR2 from the germline V gene are SGHRS and YFSETQ. The CDR3 is 18 residues long. The trim removed 3 bases at V and 2 bases at J, leaving 15 bases unmatched. DNA of the CDR3: TGCGCCAGCAGCTCAGACAGGGGGACGGCTAGCGGACCCTACGAGCAGTACTTC. Protein: CASSSDRGTASGPYEQYF.

This clonotype was picked up a small number of times. This rearrangement joins TRBV9 to TRBJ2-5, with D maybe TRBD2 (5 bases). Trimming removed 7 bases at V and 4 bases at J, with 11 bases between. The CDR3 has 12 residues. In germline, CDR1 is SGDLS, CDR2 YYNGEE. CDR3 nucleotides: TGTGCCAGCGGCGCGGGCCCAGAGACCCAGTACTTC. Translation gives CASGAGPETQYF. The full variable domain, rest sourced from reference TRBV9 and TRBJ2-5, is DSGVTQTPKHLITATGQRVTLRCSPRSGDLSVYWYQQSLDQGLQFLIQYYNGEERAKGNILERFSAQQFPDLHSELNLSSLELGDSALYFCASGAGPETQYFGPGTRLLVL.

The chain has TRBV6-4 and TRBJ1-6; perhaps TRBD1 as D (5 bases). This CDR3 comprises 19 residues. Germline V gene sequence: CDR1 MRHNA, CDR2 SNTAGT. The V and J ends lost 5 bases and 0 bases respectively, with 20 bases between them. CDR3 region: CASSPRDGSRSSYNSPLHF. In DNA form, the CDR3 reads TGTGCCAGCAGTCCCCGGGACGGATCGAGAAGCTCCTATAATTCACCCCTCCACTTT.

This clonotype was picked up a small number of times. This sequence joins TRBV20-1 and TRBJ1-6; the D is unclear. From germline, CDR1 is DFQATT and CDR2 SNEGSKA (reference sequence). Trimming shortened V by 5 bases and J by 7 bases, and 15 bases separated the two germline ends. This CDR3 region has 14 residues. In DNA, the CDR3 is TGCAGTGCTCCTCGGGGATCTGCGAATTCACCCCTCCACTTT. Protein: CSAPRGSANSPLHF.

This clonotype was seen ten or more times. V usage is TRBV5-1 and J usage is TRBJ2-1; 9 positions match TRBD2. V lost 5 bases to trimming and J lost 8 bases; unmatched junction nucleotides: 11. The germline V gene has CDR1 SGHRS and CDR2 YFSETQ. The CDR3 is 15 amino acids. The CDR3 sequence is CASSSMEIAGDEQFF. The CDR3 coding sequence is TGCGCCAGCAGTTCGATGGAGATAGCGGGGGATGAGCAGTTCTTC.

This clonotype was recorded many times. V gene TRBV6-5 combines with J gene TRBJ2-4; 11 nucleotides line up with TRBD2. With V trimmed by 2 bases and J by 3 bases, 9 bases remained unmatched. Germline assignment: CDR1 MNHEY and CDR2 SVGAGI. The CDR3 contains 18 residues. CDR3 coding DNA: TGTGCCAGCAGTTACGGTGCGGGACTAGCGGATAACAAAAACATTCAGTACTTC. This sequence encodes CASSYGAGLADNKNIQYF.

This clonotype has a count of ten or more. The chain's CDR3 is CASSLGLAGDRKTQYF. The CDR3 DNA reads as TGCGCCAGCAGCTTAGGACTAGCCGGTGACAGGAAGACCCAGTACTTC. The J gene is TRBJ2-5, the V gene TRBV5-1; 8 bases match TRBD2. With V trimmed by 2 bases and J by 6 bases, 12 bases remained unmatched. From germline, CDR1 is SGHRS and CDR2 YFSETQ. This CDR3 has 16 amino acids.

This clonotype was picked up many times. This chain uses TRBV3-1 with TRBJ1-1, with 12 bases fitting TRBD1. Germline-derived CDR1 and CDR2 are LGHDT and YNNKEL (reference sequence). This CDR3 has 15 amino acids. V shed 7 bases, J shed 7 bases, and the junction held 10 bases outside the gene matches. The CDR3 sequence is CASNSPGQGAGEAFF. In DNA, the CDR3 is TGTGCCAGCAACTCCCCGGGACAGGGGGCTGGTGAAGCTTTCTTT.

There are many counts of this clonotype. The chain links TRBV5-1 to TRBJ1-1; D unclear. The CDR3 runs to 14 residues. CDR1 SGHRS and CDR2 YFSETQ come from the germline V gene. Trimming took off 3 bases at V and 3 bases at J, with 12 bases between the two ends. The CDR3 coding sequence is TGCGCCAGCAGCTCGGCATTACTGGACACTGAAGCTTTCTTT. Translating gives CASSSALLDTEAFF.

V gene TRBV6-1 combines with J gene TRBJ2-2; maybe TRBD1 (6 bases). Germline assignment: CDR1 MNHNS and CDR2 SASEGT. CDR3 length equals 14 residues. Trimming left V 6 bases short and J 5 bases short, with 13 bases between. CDR3: CASSRTDLTGELFF. CDR3 nucleotides: TGTGCCAGCAGCCGGACAGATCTAACCGGGGAGCTGTTTTTT.